The 24 T cell receptor beta chains below come from one sample, sequenced in a study of blood T cell repertoires in COVID-19. Libraries were prepared by immunoSEQ multiplex PCR; TCRdb keeps only in-frame clonotypes and omits some of them. The sample has 140,000 to 150,000 clones, approximately 90% seen once. Sequencing was performed on PBMCs or T cells enriched from blood (not recorded which). The receptor set was obtained from a woman aged 40 to 50 who had been exposed to COVID-19.

The V call is TRBV6-5, the J call TRBJ2-3; 9 bases line up with TRBD1. The CDR3 has 15 residues. V trimming: 5 bases; J trimming: 3 bases; junction bases outside the gene matches: 6. Germline CDR1 is MNHEY and CDR2 is SVGAGI. The CDR3 loop reads CASSPGQGWTDTQYF. In DNA, the CDR3 is TGTGCCAGCAGTCCGGGACAGGGCTGGACAGATACGCAGTATTTT.

The gene calls are TRBV4-1 and TRBJ1-2, with D possibly matching TRBD1 (6 bases). The CDR3 sequence is 15 residues long. The V end lost 0 bases, the J end lost 3 bases, and 11 bases lay between the germline ends. Per germline, CDR1 MGHRA and CDR2 YSYEKL. CDR3 residues: CASSQDGAGDYGYTF. CDR3 DNA sequence: TGCGCCAGCAGCCAAGATGGGGCAGGGGACTATGGCTACACCTTC.

V and J are TRBV7-9 and TRBJ2-2; D gene unclear. Between the trimmed V and J ends, which lost 5 bases and 4 bases, there was a span of 23 bases. Germline V CDR1 and CDR2: SEHNR, FQNEAQ (reference sequence). This CDR3 is built from 18 residues. CDR3 sequence: CASSGTAARSRGTGELFF. The CDR3 region has the DNA TGTGCCAGCAGCGGCACGGCCGCACGGAGCAGAGGCACCGGGGAGCTGTTTTTT.

The J gene is TRBJ1-2, the V gene TRBV12-3 or TRBV12-4; possible D gene TRBD1, 5 bases. Trimming removed 3 bases at V and 8 bases at J, with 10 bases between. This CDR3 comprises 12 residues. The CDR3 loop reads CASSFGAEGYTF. Written as DNA, the CDR3 is TGTGCCAGCAGTTTTGGGGCGGAAGGCTACACCTTC.

The chain joins TRBV5-1 to TRBJ2-7; 8 positions match TRBD1. V shed 2 bases, J shed 2 bases, and the junction held 6 bases outside the gene matches. Germline V gives CDR1 SGHRS, CDR2 YFSETQ. The CDR3 is made up of 15 amino acids. In DNA form, the CDR3 reads TGCGCCAGCAGCTTTACCGGACAGGGCCCCTACGAGCAGTACTTC. The encoded protein is CASSFTGQGPYEQYF.

The chain carries TRBV7-2 and TRBJ2-5, with 11 bases that match TRBD2. The CDR3 has 15 amino acids. The junction had 4 bases not matched to a gene; V was cut back by 6 bases and J by 1 base. The germline gives CDR1 SGHTA, CDR2 FQGNSA. The CDR3 DNA follows: TGTGCCAGCAGGAAGGGACTAGCGGTCCAAGAGACCCAGTACTTC. Encoded protein: CASRKGLAVQETQYF.

The chain recombines TRBV18 with TRBJ2-1; 7 nucleotides agree with TRBD2. J was trimmed by 7 bases and V by 0 bases; bases with no gene match: 9. Germline V gives CDR1 KGHSH, CDR2 LQKENI. The CDR3 has 16 amino acids. The CDR3 region has the DNA TGTGCCAGCTCACCACCGGGAGGGATTGGTGGGAATGAGCAGTTCTTC. Amino acid sequence: CASSPPGGIGGNEQFF.

The J gene is TRBJ1-1, the V gene TRBV10-1; D gene uncertain. In germline, CDR1 is WNHNN, CDR2 SYGVQD (reference sequence). V lost 5 bases, J lost 1 base, and 8 bases lay in between. This CDR3 comprises 13 residues. CDR3 bases: TGCGCCAGCAGTCGCGATACGAACACTGAAGCTTTCTTT. Its translation: CASSRDTNTEAFF.

J is TRBJ2-2 and V is TRBV6-2 or TRBV6-3; no reliable D call. The germline V gene encodes CDR1 MNHEY and CDR2 SVGEGT. V was pared by 5 bases and J by 5 bases, with 9 bases between. This CDR3 spans 13 amino acids. The CDR3 DNA sequence: TGTGCCAGCAGTAATTATATGACCGGGGAGCTGTTTTTT. This translates into CASSNYMTGELFF.

The chain combines TRBV6-5 with TRBJ1-1, with D possibly matching TRBD1 (5 bases). Looked up from germline, CDR1 is MNHEY and CDR2 is SVGAGI. CDR3 length: 13 amino acids. V was clipped by 7 bases and J by 4 bases, with 13 bases between them. The CDR3: CASTLGGPTEAFF. The CDR3 region has the DNA TGTGCCAGCACCCTGGGGGGACCCACTGAAGCTTTCTTT.

This rearrangement joins TRBV18 to TRBJ1-1; 8 positions agree with TRBD1. Trimming cost V 5 bases and J 1 base; bases outside gene matches: 3. Germline V gene data show CDR1 as KGHSH and CDR2 as LQKENI. The CDR3 loop spans 14 amino acids. CDR3 sequence reads: CASSATGGNTEAFF. CDR3 nucleotides: TGTGCCAGCTCAGCAACAGGGGGGAACACTGAAGCTTTCTTT.

V usage is TRBV5-5 and J usage is TRBJ2-6; no clear D. CDR1 is SGHKS and CDR2 is YYEKEE in the germline V gene (reference sequence). V gave up 0 bases and J gave up 0 bases, with 4 bases separating them. The CDR3 runs 15 residues. The CDR3 spells CASSLDGSGANVLTF. Written as DNA, the CDR3 is TGTGCCAGCAGCTTGGACGGCTCTGGGGCCAACGTCCTGACTTTC.

V gene TRBV5-1 combines with J gene TRBJ2-3; D gene ambiguous. V was trimmed by 0 bases and J by 6 bases, leaving 8 bases between them. The germline V gene encodes CDR1 SGHRS and CDR2 YFSETQ. This CDR3 has 13 residues. The CDR3 loop is CASSLGAADTQYF. As DNA, the CDR3 is TGCGCCAGCAGCTTGGGGGCTGCGGATACGCAGTATTTT.

The rearrangement uses TRBV4-1 and TRBJ2-3; possibly TRBD2 for D (6 bases). The germline gives CDR1 MGHRA, CDR2 YSYEKL. V shed 3 bases and J shed 7 bases, with 17 bases lying between them. The length of the CDR3 is 15 residues. The CDR3 is CASSQGDSPHNTQYF. The CDR3 DNA sequence: TGCGCCAGCAGCCAGGGGGACTCGCCGCACAATACGCAGTATTTT.

The chain combines TRBV18 with TRBJ2-3, with D uncertain. Germline V gene sequence: CDR1 KGHSH, CDR2 LQKENI. V was cut by 5 bases and J by 1 base, with 7 bases left in between. CDR3 length equals 13 residues. The CDR3, as DNA: TGTGCCAGCTCATTTGGAGGCACAGATACGCAGTATTTT. It translates to CASSFGGTDTQYF.

The rearrangement joins TRBV7-2 to TRBJ2-1, with D perhaps matching TRBD1 (8 bases). Per germline, CDR1 SGHTA and CDR2 FQGNSA. Trimming removed 1 base from V and 10 bases from J, with 17 bases in between. This CDR3 region has 15 residues. The CDR3 sequence: CASSLGPGQGGEQFF. CDR3 in DNA: TGTGCCAGCAGCTTAGGCCCAGGACAGGGAGGGGAGCAGTTCTTC.

The gene calls are TRBV19 and TRBJ1-2; 10 bases map to TRBD1. The CDR3 is 16 amino acids. The trim removed 5 bases at V and 5 bases at J, leaving 11 bases unmatched. The germline CDR1 and CDR2 sequences are LNHDA and SQIVND (reference sequence). The DNA for the CDR3 is TGTGCCAGTAGTCCGTGGGACAGGGGTTCGTCTTATGGCTACACCTTC. Its protein product is CASSPWDRGSSYGYTF. Variable domain in full (rest from reference TRBV19 and TRBJ1-2): DGGITQSPKYLFRKEGQNVTLSCEQNLNHDAMYWYRQDPGQGLRLIYYSQIVNDFQKGDIAEGYSVSREKKESFPLTVTSAQKNPTAFYLCASSPWDRGSSYGYTFGSGTRLTVV.

V usage is TRBV9 and J usage is TRBJ2-7, with D perhaps TRBD1 (6 bases). V shed 4 bases and J shed 2 bases, with 16 bases lying between them. The CDR3 runs to 15 residues. CDR1 and CDR2 from the germline V gene are SGDLS and YYNGEE. As DNA, the CDR3 is TGTGCCAGCAGCCTCCGGGACATAGGAACCTACGAGCAGTACTTC. Protein: CASSLRDIGTYEQYF.

The gene calls are TRBV27 and TRBJ1-6, with a tentative D call TRBD1 (5 bases). The CDR3 contains 12 residues. Germline V gives CDR1 MNHEY, CDR2 SMNVEV (reference sequence). With 8 bases removed from V and 7 bases from J, the gap between germline ends came to 9 bases. Here the CDR3 DNA reads TGTGCCAGCTCTGACAGCAATTCACCCCTCCACTTT. As protein: CASSDSNSPLHF.

The CDR3 sequence: CASSEAGRGQANTGELFF. The DNA of the CDR3 is TGTGCCAGCAGTGAAGCGGGTAGGGGACAGGCGAACACCGGGGAGCTGTTTTTT. The gene calls are TRBV25-1 and TRBJ2-2, with 8 bases matching TRBD1. Germline trimming cut 2 bases from V and 0 bases from J; bases unmatched to any gene: 8. This CDR3 is 18 amino acids long. Germline CDR1 is MGHDK and CDR2 is SYGVNS.

The chain couples TRBV6-5 to TRBJ1-2, with 9 bases aligning to TRBD1. With 7 bases clipped from V and 2 bases from J, the junction kept 5 bases outside the gene matches. The CDR3 length is 14 residues. In germline, CDR1 is MNHEY, CDR2 SVGAGI. The CDR3 DNA is TGTGCCAGCACCGCCACAGGGGGCAACTATGGCTACACCTTC. It yields the protein CASTATGGNYGYTF.

The rearrangement joins TRBV7-9 to TRBJ2-7; no reliable D call. The V end lost 4 bases, the J end lost 6 bases, and 7 bases lay between the germline ends. The CDR3 extends over 11 amino acids. The V gene's germline CDR1 is SEHNR and CDR2 FQNEAQ (reference sequence). DNA for the CDR3: TGTGCCAGCAGCTCCGCCGGCGAGCAGTACTTC. Residues: CASSSAGEQYF.

A word on this clone: The junction shows a germline mismatch at one end, possibly a read error. The J gene is TRBJ2-7, the V gene TRBV18; D gene unclear. Germline loops: CDR1 KGHSH, CDR2 LQKENI. The CDR3 length is 14 residues. CDR3 bases: TGTGCCAGCTCACCAATTTTACTCTCCAACGAGCAGTACTTC. The encoded protein is CASSPILLSNEQYF. The whole variable domain, remainder taken from reference TRBV18 and TRBJ2-7, is NAGVMQNPRHLVRRRGQEARLRCSPMKGHSHVYWYRQLPEEGLKFMVYLQKENIIDESGMPKERFSAEFPKEGPSILRIQQVVRGDSAAYFCASSPILLSNEQYFGPGTRLTVT.

This clone was picked up one time. The genes are TRBV3-1 (or the pseudogene TRBV3-2) and TRBJ2-1, with 7 bases fitting TRBD2. Germline-derived CDR1 and CDR2 are LGHDT and YNNKEL (reference sequence). This CDR3 region has 16 residues. The ends lost 3 bases at V and 0 bases at J; junction bases unmatched: 5. CDR3 coding DNA: TGTGCCAGCAGCCAGTGGGGGGGTCCCTCCTACAATGAGCAGTTCTTC. It translates to CASSQWGGPSYNEQFF.